The clone carrying this TCR beta chain was seen once. The data were taken from a study of cytomegalovirus exposure and HLA in healthy donors. The PCR had 60 Vbeta and 13 Jbeta primers. The method was immunoSEQ multiplex PCR; TCRdb's version includes in-frame clones alone and lacks a portion of them. The sample lists fewer than 200,000 clones; approximately 81% were seen once. This CDR3 has 11 residues. V was shortened by 3 bases and J by 5 bases, with 4 bases between the two germline ends. Germline-derived CDR1 and CDR2 are SEHNR and FQNEAQ (reference sequence). This TCR was sampled from a woman aged 18-29 years in good health and CMV-seronegative. The sequenced sample consisted of PBMCs. The V gene is TRBV7-9, the J gene TRBJ2-5; D not certain. CDR3 region: CASSFRETQYF. Written as DNA, the CDR3 is TGTGCCAGCAGCTTCAGGGAGACCCAGTACTTC.